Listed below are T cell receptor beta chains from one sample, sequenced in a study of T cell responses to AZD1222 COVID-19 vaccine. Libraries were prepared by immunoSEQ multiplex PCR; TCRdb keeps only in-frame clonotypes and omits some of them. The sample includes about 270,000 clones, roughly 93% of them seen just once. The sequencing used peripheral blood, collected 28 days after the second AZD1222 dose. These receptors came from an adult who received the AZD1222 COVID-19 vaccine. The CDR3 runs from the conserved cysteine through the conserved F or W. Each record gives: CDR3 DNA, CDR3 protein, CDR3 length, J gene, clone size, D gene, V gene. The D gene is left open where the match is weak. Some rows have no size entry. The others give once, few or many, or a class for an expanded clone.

DNA: TGTGCCAGCAGTTGGACGTCAAGGGGGACTGAAGCTTTCTTT; CDR3: CASSWTSRGTEAFF; length: 14; J: TRBJ1-1; size: .; D: .; V: TRBV28
DNA: TGTGCCAGCTCCCCCCTCGCTGCGAACACTGAAGCTTTCTTT; CDR3: CASSPLAANTEAFF; length: 14; J: TRBJ1-1; size: once; D: .; V: TRBV18
DNA: TGTGCCAGTGAACTACAGGGTCGTGGAAAACTGTTTTTT; CDR3: CASELQGRGKLFF; length: 13; J: TRBJ1-4; size: .; D: .; V: TRBV19
DNA: TGCGCCAGCAGTGAGTCCCTCGGGAGGTATGAGCAGTTCTTC; CDR3: CASSESLGRYEQFF; length: 14; J: TRBJ2-1; size: .; D: TRBD2; V: TRBV10-1
DNA: TGTGCCAGCAGTTACTCGATCACAGTGAACACTGAAGCTTTCTTT; CDR3: CASSYSITVNTEAFF; length: 15; J: TRBJ1-1; size: .; D: .; V: TRBV6-5
DNA: TGTGCCAGCAGCCCCGGCCCCGGAAATGAAGCTTTCTTT; CDR3: CASSPGPGNEAFF; length: 13; J: TRBJ1-1; size: .; D: .; V: TRBV5-6
DNA: TGTGCCAGCAGGGGGACAGACTCCTACGAGCAGTACTTC; CDR3: CASRGTDSYEQYF; length: 13; J: TRBJ2-7; size: .; D: TRBD1; V: TRBV2
DNA: TGTGCCAGCAGTTGGGGAGGGACCGACGAGCAGTACTTC; CDR3: CASSWGGTDEQYF; length: 13; J: TRBJ2-7; size: .; D: TRBD2; V: TRBV6-1
DNA: TGTGCCAGCAGCCAAGATCGAGGGACTTCTGAAGCTTTCTTT; CDR3: CASSQDRGTSEAFF; length: 14; J: TRBJ1-1; size: once; D: .; V: TRBV3-1/TRBV3-2
DNA: TGCGCCAGCAGCCAAGATTTTTACGGACTAGCGGCACCTATCAGCTTAAACAATGAGCAGTTCTTC; CDR3: CASSQDFYGLAAPISLNNEQFF; length: 22; J: TRBJ2-1; size: once; D: TRBD2; V: TRBV4-3
DNA: TGTGCCAGCAGTACCAGCGGGATCAATGAAAAACTGTTTTTT; CDR3: CASSTSGINEKLFF; length: 14; J: TRBJ1-4; size: .; D: .; V: TRBV6-5
DNA: TGTGCCAGTAGTATGTTCGGGGGCGACTACGAGCAGTACTTC; CDR3: CASSMFGGDYEQYF; length: 14; J: TRBJ2-7; size: once; D: .; V: TRBV19
DNA: TGTGCTAGTGGTTTATCGGGAGCAGCAGATACGCAGTATTTT; CDR3: CASGLSGAADTQYF; length: 14; J: TRBJ2-3; size: .; D: .; V: TRBV12-5
DNA: TGTGCCAGCAGCTTAGGTTGGACATATAGCAATCAGCCCCAGCATTTT; CDR3: CASSLGWTYSNQPQHF; length: 16; J: TRBJ1-5; size: .; D: .; V: TRBV28
DNA: TGTGCCAGCAAAGGACCGGGACAGGGAAGCAATGAGCAGTTCTTC; CDR3: CASKGPGQGSNEQFF; length: 15; J: TRBJ2-1; size: once; D: TRBD1; V: TRBV6-6
DNA: TGTGCTAGCAGCTTAGTATTCAGGCAGGGCCGGTTCGATGGCTACACCTTC; CDR3: CASSLVFRQGRFDGYTF; length: 17; J: TRBJ1-2; size: .; D: .; V: TRBV7-7
DNA: TGTGCCAGCAGCGTAGACAGGCTAGCGGGAGGCAATGAGCAGTTCTTC; CDR3: CASSVDRLAGGNEQFF; length: 16; J: TRBJ2-1; size: .; D: TRBD2; V: TRBV9
DNA: TGTGCCAGTAGTATCGAGAGAAATCAGCCCCAGCATTTT; CDR3: CASSIERNQPQHF; length: 13; J: TRBJ1-5; size: .; D: .; V: TRBV19
DNA: TGTGCCAGCACCCCCGACCCCCGCCCAGCGGGGGCCCAGGAGACCCAGTACTTC; CDR3: CASTPDPRPAGAQETQYF; length: 18; J: TRBJ2-5; size: .; D: TRBD2; V: TRBV5-4
DNA: TGTGCCAGCACCCAGGGTTACAATTCACCCCTCCACTTT; CDR3: CASTQGYNSPLHF; length: 13; J: TRBJ1-6; size: .; D: .; V: TRBV2
DNA: TGTGCCAGCACCATCCGGGGAGGGGGCAATCAGCCCCAGCATTTT; CDR3: CASTIRGGGNQPQHF; length: 15; J: TRBJ1-5; size: .; D: .; V: TRBV28
DNA: TGCAGCGCCCTCGGGGGGGAGACCCAGTACTTC; CDR3: CSALGGETQYF; length: 11; J: TRBJ2-5; size: .; D: TRBD2; V: TRBV29-1
DNA: TGTGCCTGGAGCCCGGGACTAGCGGGGTCCTACGAGCAGTACTTC; CDR3: CAWSPGLAGSYEQYF; length: 15; J: TRBJ2-7; size: few; D: TRBD2; V: TRBV30
DNA: TGTGCCAGCAGCTTGGAGCAGACGGGCCTTGGTGGCTACACCTTC; CDR3: CASSLEQTGLGGYTF; length: 15; J: TRBJ1-2; size: .; D: .; V: TRBV5-4
DNA: TGTGCCAGCAGTTTGAAGGGCAGGCCCCGAGTGGAACCCCAGCATTTT; CDR3: CASSLKGRPRVEPQHF; length: 16; J: TRBJ1-5; size: .; D: .; V: TRBV28
DNA: TGTGCCAGTGGGGGGACGGTTTCCTACGAGCAGTACTTC; CDR3: CASGGTVSYEQYF; length: 13; J: TRBJ2-7; size: .; D: .; V: TRBV6-5
DNA: TGTGCCAGCAGCCCACTACCGAACAATGAGCAGTTCTTC; CDR3: CASSPLPNNEQFF; length: 13; J: TRBJ2-1; size: .; D: .; V: TRBV7-3
DNA: TGTGCCAGCAGTTACCTGGACAGGAACAGTGAAGCTTTCTTT; CDR3: CASSYLDRNSEAFF; length: 14; J: TRBJ1-1; size: .; D: TRBD1; V: TRBV27
DNA: TGTGCCAGCAGTGAATCCGGAACCTATGGCTACACCTTC; CDR3: CASSESGTYGYTF; length: 13; J: TRBJ1-2; size: .; D: .; V: TRBV25-1
DNA: TGCGCCAGCAGCAATCCCGGGACTAGCGGGGGGGCTTCCTACGAGCAGTACTTC; CDR3: CASSNPGTSGGASYEQYF; length: 18; J: TRBJ2-7; size: .; D: TRBD2; V: TRBV5-1
DNA: TGTGCCAGCAGTATCGGGGGAGCTAACTATGGCTACACCTTC; CDR3: CASSIGGANYGYTF; length: 14; J: TRBJ1-2; size: .; D: .; V: TRBV28
DNA: TGTGCCAGCAGCTCAACTACAGGGGGATTGGACTATGGCTACACCTTC; CDR3: CASSSTTGGLDYGYTF; length: 16; J: TRBJ1-2; size: .; D: TRBD1; V: TRBV7-8
DNA: TGTGCCTGGAGTTCAGGGCCCGATCAGCCCCAGCATTTT; CDR3: CAWSSGPDQPQHF; length: 13; J: TRBJ1-5; size: .; D: .; V: TRBV30
DNA: TGTGCCAGCAGCGTAACAATAAGCTCCTACAATGAGCAGTTCTTC; CDR3: CASSVTISSYNEQFF; length: 15; J: TRBJ2-1; size: .; D: .; V: TRBV9
DNA: TGTGCCACCAGCAGGGGTTGGGAGCCCCAGCATTTT; CDR3: CATSRGWEPQHF; length: 12; J: TRBJ1-5; size: .; D: .; V: TRBV15
DNA: TGTGCCAGCAGTTGGAGGATAAGCAACGAGCAGTACTTC; CDR3: CASSWRISNEQYF; length: 13; J: TRBJ2-7; size: .; D: .; V: TRBV27
DNA: TGTGCCAGCAGTTCGGGCCCCGACCCCGTTAACTACAATGAGCAGTTCTTC; CDR3: CASSSGPDPVNYNEQFF; length: 17; J: TRBJ2-1; size: once; D: .; V: TRBV28
DNA: TGCGCCAGCAAAATCAGGGGGCTTGACACCGGGGAGCTGTTTTTT; CDR3: CASKIRGLDTGELFF; length: 15; J: TRBJ2-2; size: .; D: TRBD1; V: TRBV5-1
DNA: TGTGCCAGCAGCTTATTTCCGGGAGGGGACACCGGGGAGCTGTTTTTT; CDR3: CASSLFPGGDTGELFF; length: 16; J: TRBJ2-2; size: .; D: TRBD2; V: TRBV7-2
DNA: TGTGCCAGCGGGAGGACAGCGAACACTGAAGCTTTCTTT; CDR3: CASGRTANTEAFF; length: 13; J: TRBJ1-1; size: once; D: .; V: TRBV3-1/TRBV3-2
DNA: TGTGCCAGCAGCCCCAACAGGGTTACTGAAGCTTTCTTT; CDR3: CASSPNRVTEAFF; length: 13; J: TRBJ1-1; size: .; D: .; V: TRBV5-4
DNA: TGTGCCAGCAGTGACGCGGCGAGTGAGCAGTTCTTC; CDR3: CASSDAASEQFF; length: 12; J: TRBJ2-1; size: few; D: .; V: TRBV2
DNA: TGTGCCAGCAGTTCCAGTCTGAACAGGGAGCTGTTTTTT; CDR3: CASSSSLNRELFF; length: 13; J: TRBJ2-2; size: .; D: .; V: TRBV28
DNA: TGTGCCAGCGGAGGGCTTTATAGCAATCAGCCCCAGCATTTT; CDR3: CASGGLYSNQPQHF; length: 14; J: TRBJ1-5; size: .; D: .; V: TRBV2
DNA: TGTGCCAGTAGCCAAGGACAAACGGGTCAGCCCCAGCATTTT; CDR3: CASSQGQTGQPQHF; length: 14; J: TRBJ1-5; size: .; D: .; V: TRBV19
DNA: TGTGCCAGCAGCTTCAAACAGGGCTCCGAGCAGTACTTC; CDR3: CASSFKQGSEQYF; length: 13; J: TRBJ2-7; size: .; D: .; V: TRBV7-9
DNA: TGTGCCAGCAGCTTAGGGACAGGGCCCTACTATGGCTACACCTTC; CDR3: CASSLGTGPYYGYTF; length: 15; J: TRBJ1-2; size: once; D: TRBD1; V: TRBV5-5
DNA: TGTGCCAGCAGGACAGGTACCTTGAACTATGGCTACACCTTC; CDR3: CASRTGTLNYGYTF; length: 14; J: TRBJ1-2; size: .; D: .; V: TRBV6-5
DNA: TGTGCCAGCAGCAATCCTCTTGGGGGGTTAAACGCTGAAGCTTTCTTT; CDR3: CASSNPLGGLNAEAFF; length: 16; J: TRBJ1-1; size: .; D: .; V: TRBV3-1/TRBV3-2
DNA: TGTGCCAGTAGTATGGTAGCGGGAGCTTCCGAGCAGTACTTC; CDR3: CASSMVAGASEQYF; length: 14; J: TRBJ2-7; size: .; D: TRBD2; V: TRBV19
DNA: TGTGCCAGCAGTTTAAGTAGTTATGGCTACACCTTC; CDR3: CASSLSSYGYTF; length: 12; J: TRBJ1-2; size: .; D: .; V: TRBV12-3/TRBV12-4
DNA: TGTGCCAGCAGCTACGAACTAGCGGGGGTCTTCTCCTACAATGAGCAGTTCTTC; CDR3: CASSYELAGVFSYNEQFF; length: 18; J: TRBJ2-1; size: .; D: TRBD2; V: TRBV7-2